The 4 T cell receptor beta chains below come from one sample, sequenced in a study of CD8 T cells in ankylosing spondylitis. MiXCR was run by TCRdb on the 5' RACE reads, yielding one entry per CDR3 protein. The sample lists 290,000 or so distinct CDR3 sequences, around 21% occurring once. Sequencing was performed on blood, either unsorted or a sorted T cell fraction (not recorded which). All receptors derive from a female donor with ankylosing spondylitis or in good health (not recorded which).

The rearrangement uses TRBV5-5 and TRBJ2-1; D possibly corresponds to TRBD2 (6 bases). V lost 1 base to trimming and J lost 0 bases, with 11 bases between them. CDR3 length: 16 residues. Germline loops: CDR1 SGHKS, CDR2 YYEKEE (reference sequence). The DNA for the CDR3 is TGTGCCAGCAGCTTGCCGGGACTGATCTCCTACAATGAGCAGTTCTTC. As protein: CASSLPGLISYNEQFF.

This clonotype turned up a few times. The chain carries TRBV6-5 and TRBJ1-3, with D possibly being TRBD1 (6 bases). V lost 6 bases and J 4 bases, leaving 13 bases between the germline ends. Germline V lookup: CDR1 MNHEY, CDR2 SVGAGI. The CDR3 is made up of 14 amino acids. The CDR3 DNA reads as TGTGCCAGCAGCTACAGGGCATCGGGAAACACCATATATTTT. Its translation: CASSYRASGNTIYF.

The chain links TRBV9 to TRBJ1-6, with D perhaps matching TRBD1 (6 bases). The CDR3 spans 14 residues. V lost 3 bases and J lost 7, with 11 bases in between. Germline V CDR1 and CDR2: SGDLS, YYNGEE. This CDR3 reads CASSEDRENSPLHF. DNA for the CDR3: TGTGCCAGCAGCGAGGACAGAGAGAATTCACCCCTCCACTTT.

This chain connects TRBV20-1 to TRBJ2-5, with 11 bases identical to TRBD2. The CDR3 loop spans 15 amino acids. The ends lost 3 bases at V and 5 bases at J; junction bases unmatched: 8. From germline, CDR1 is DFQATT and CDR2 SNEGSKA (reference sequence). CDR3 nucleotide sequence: TGCAGTGCTAGTCCAATAGCGGGAGGGTTGGAGACCCAGTACTTC. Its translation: CSASPIAGGLETQYF.